This T cell receptor (beta chain) is from a study of CD8+ T cells in alopecia areata (dated by TCRdb to the late 2010s). In the study overall: The treated patients took part in an open-label pilot trial in which moderate-to-severe alopecia areata was treated with oral tofacitinib at 5 to 10 mg twice daily. Tofacitinib was administered for 6 to 18 months, and 6 months of follow-up off drug were then conducted to assess delayed response and recurrence. The SALT score, which quantifies the percentage of affected scalp surface area, was used to measure disease severity in treated patients. High-throughput TCRbeta sequencing was used to examine T cell clonal expansion in alopecia areata in both the C3H/HeJ mouse model and human patients. Human TCRbeta sequencing covered scalp tissue and sorted CD4+ and CD8+ peripheral blood T cells from patchy and totalis/universalis alopecia areata patients and healthy controls. Biopsies were taken from tofacitinib-treated patients at baseline and again at 4 and 24 weeks into treatment, and several of those patients also had a later scalp biopsy. Clonality in the scalp was compared among normal scalp (n=4), patchy alopecia areata scalp (n=8), and alopecia totalis/universalis scalp (n=8). RNA was obtained with the PAXgene miRNA kit for fixed scalp, the miRNeasy kit for PBMCs, and the RNeasy kit for mouse skin. Amplification of TCRbeta CDR3 regions was done by immunoSEQ multiplex PCR using 35 Vbeta forward primers and 13 Jbeta reverse primers. What the study reported, not specific to this receptor: Many expanded lesional clones persisted in scalp and blood during tofacitinib treatment, which may partly explain relapse after stopping treatment. TCR sequences shared between patients were less clear than in mice, possibly partly because of HLA diversity in the patient population. Scalp TCR repertoire analysis is complicated because resident alphabeta T cells in normal human skin are also sequenced, whereas mouse skin is dominated by gammadelta T cells. With tofacitinib, both scalp clonality and the number of expanded CD8+ clones among the top 100 scalp clones went down significantly. Compared with normal scalp, lesional scalp, particularly in alopecia totalis/universalis, had higher clonality and more expanded CD8+ clones, which suggests antigenic drive. Because the treated cohort was small and had only one nonresponder, larger studies are needed to examine links between baseline CD8+ expansion and response.

Receptors were amplified or captured by the immunoSEQ multiplex PCR assay. RNA was extracted from all samples and reverse transcribed into cDNA as template for TCR sequencing. First-strand cDNA was synthesized using SuperScript III with a 2:1 mix of oligo-dT and random hexamers. A synthetic immune receptor repertoire was used to assess amplification bias, and residual bias was removed computationally. The study's processing was this. After raw reads were preprocessed to remove errors, the CDR3 was defined following IMGT conventions as running from the conserved cysteine to phenylalanine. Clonality was computed by normalizing Shannon entropy by log2 of the number of productive unique TCRs and subtracting the result from 1. CD4 or CD8 identity of scalp clones was inferred by cross-referencing scalp TCRbeta sequences with sorted blood CD4 and CD8 repertoires. TCRdb obtained this table from immuneACCESS and retained in-frame rearrangements with V and J assigned. These tables miss some clones; where compared with another copy, unresolved V genes account for less than half of the shortfall, and the remainder is unexplained. V and J calls and clone size are those listed in that table; D and trimming were worked out from the DNA. The sample table shows around 290,000 clones, and 58% are seen once. The top ten hold around 1.7% of the sample.

What this sample's time point label stands for: less than 30 weeks on oral tofacitinib. Interpreted using the paper, the treatment or condition label stands for: oral pan-JAK inhibitor, 5-10 mg twice daily. From alopecia areata patients, peripheral blood was collected along with lesional scalp punch biopsies. After PBMCs were isolated by density centrifugation and stained for CD3, CD4 and CD8, a FACSAria was used to sort CD4+ and CD8+ T cells. Worth noting for this clone: Its target antigen remains unknown. There are no base qualities to consult, and no much larger clone falls within one base.

CDR1 ENHRY and CDR2 SYGVKD are derived from the germline V gene. The CDR3 numbers 12 residues from cysteine through phenylalanine. Only CDR3 DNA is held: 36 bases, read in frame from base 1. After removal of 10 bases from V and 2 bases from J, the junction retains 4 bases not matched to a gene. The sequences come from CD4+ T cells sorted from blood, collected at week 24, from a patient treated with tofacitinib. In this chain, TRBV10-3 is recombined with TRBJ2-5; 7 of the junction bases match TRBD1. The source is a human donor with alopecia areata. Here is the DNA: TGTGCCAGTGCAGGGGGTCAAGAGACCCAGTACTTC. Its product reads: CASAGGQETQYF.